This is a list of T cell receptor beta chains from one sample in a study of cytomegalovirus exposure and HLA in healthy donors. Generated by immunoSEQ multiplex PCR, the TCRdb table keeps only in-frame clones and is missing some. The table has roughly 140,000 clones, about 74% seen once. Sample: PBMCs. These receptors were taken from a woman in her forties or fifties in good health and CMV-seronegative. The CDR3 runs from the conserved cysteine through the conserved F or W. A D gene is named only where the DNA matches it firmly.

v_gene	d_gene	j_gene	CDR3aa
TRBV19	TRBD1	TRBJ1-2	CASSMGSGTGDGYTF
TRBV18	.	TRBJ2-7	CASSRSGDYEQYF
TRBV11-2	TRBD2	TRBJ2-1	CASSFGTSVYNEQFF
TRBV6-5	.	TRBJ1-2	CASSRSGNGYTF
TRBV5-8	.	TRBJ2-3	CASSPGRVHSTDTQYF
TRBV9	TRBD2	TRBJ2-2	CASSVDSGGRTGELFF
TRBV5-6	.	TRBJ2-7	CASSSSGSGWNEQYF
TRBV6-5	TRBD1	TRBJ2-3	CASSYSGTGGTDTQYF
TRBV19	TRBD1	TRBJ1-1	CASSDRAGRAEAFF
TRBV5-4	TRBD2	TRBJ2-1	CASSLGTSGATYNEQFF
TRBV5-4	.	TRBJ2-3	CASSLVNPADTQYF
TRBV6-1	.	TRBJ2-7	CASSQGLPASQYF
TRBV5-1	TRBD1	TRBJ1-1	CASTPSGGLGTEAFF
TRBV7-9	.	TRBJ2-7	CASSFRQNSYEQYF
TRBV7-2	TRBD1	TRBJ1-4	CASSRGQAGEKLFF
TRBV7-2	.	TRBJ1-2	CASSLAQGRNYGYTF
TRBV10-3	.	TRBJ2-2	CAIPQGSTNTGELFF
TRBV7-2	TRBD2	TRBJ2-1	CASSPRTSGFYNEQFF
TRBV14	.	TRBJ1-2	CASSAHRDGGYTF
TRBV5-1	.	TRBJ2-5	CASSFLGRGTQETQYF
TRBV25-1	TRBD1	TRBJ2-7	CASSDPDRQGAFYEQYF
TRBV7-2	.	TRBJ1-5	CASSSSTGEQPQHF
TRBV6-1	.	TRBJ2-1	CASREALGFNEQFF
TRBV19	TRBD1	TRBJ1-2	CASRMDREYYGYTF
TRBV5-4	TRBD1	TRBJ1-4	CASSLGQGREKLFF
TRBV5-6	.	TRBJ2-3	CASSLVGTSSTDTQYF
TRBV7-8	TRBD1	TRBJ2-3	CASSSTGGALDTQYF
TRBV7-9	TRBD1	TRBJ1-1	CASSASTGLNTEAFF
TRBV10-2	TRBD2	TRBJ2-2	CAGLAGTNTGELFF
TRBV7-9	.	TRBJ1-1	CASSFTGLGTEAFF
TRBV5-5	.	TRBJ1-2	CASSSGGGNYGYTF
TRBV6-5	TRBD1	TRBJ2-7	CASSPGQGAVYEQYF
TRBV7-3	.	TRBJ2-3	CASSLTIRSTDTQYF
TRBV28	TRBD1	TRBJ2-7	CASSPGQGAYEQYF
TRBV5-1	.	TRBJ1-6	CASSPRQNYNSPLHF
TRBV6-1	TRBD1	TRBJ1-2	CASHRQGAYYGYTF
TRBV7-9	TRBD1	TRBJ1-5	CASSFGTGVQPQHF
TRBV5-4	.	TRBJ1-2	CASSLDGRPNYGYTF